A single sample is the source of the 27 T cell receptor beta chains below, sequenced in a study of cytomegalovirus exposure and HLA in healthy donors. 13 Jbeta primers and 60 Vbeta primers were used for the PCR. Repertoires were generated with immunoSEQ multiplex PCR, while TCRdb's copy carries only in-frame clones and drops some. There are roughly 110,000 clones in the sample; approximately 80% occur only once, and about 4.3% lies in the top ten. Sequencing was carried out using PBMCs. The receptor set was obtained from a male donor in good health and CMV-seronegative.

This chain connects TRBV6-6 to TRBJ2-2; D uncertain. Looked up from germline, CDR1 is MNHNY and CDR2 is SVGAGI (reference sequence). The length of the CDR3 is 14 residues. The V end was cut by 3 bases, the J end by 6 bases, with 11 bases between. The CDR3 DNA is TGTGCCAGCAGTTATAATGTCGCGGCCGGGGAGCTGTTTTTT. It codes for CASSYNVAAGELFF.

This clone was seen a few times. The chain is built from TRBV29-1 and TRBJ2-1; TRBD1 is a possible D gene (6 bases). The CDR3 loop spans 14 amino acids. The V end was cut by 2 bases, the J end by 8 bases, with 16 bases between. Germline V gives CDR1 SQVTM, CDR2 ANQGSEA. The CDR3 loop is CSVEWVQGPDEQFF. In nucleotides, the CDR3 is TGCAGCGTTGAATGGGTACAGGGCCCGGATGAGCAGTTCTTC.

This clone was observed once. The rearrangement joins TRBV5-4 to TRBJ1-1; D is unresolved. Germline lookup yields CDR1 SGHNT and CDR2 YYREEE (reference sequence). This CDR3 is built from 13 residues. Trimming left V 6 bases short and J 5 bases short, with 14 bases between. For the CDR3, the DNA is TGTGCCAGCAAGGAGATTTCTTGGACTGAAGCTTTCTTT. It specifies CASKEISWTEAFF.

The chain is built from TRBV7-9 and TRBJ1-1; the match to TRBD1 covers 7 bases. The CDR3 has 13 amino acids. Trimming at V came to 5 bases and at J to 4 bases, leaving 4 bases not matched to a gene. In germline, CDR1 is SEHNR, CDR2 FQNEAQ (reference sequence). DNA of the CDR3: TGTGCCAGCAGCCTCACAGGGGTCACTGAAGCTTTCTTT. Protein: CASSLTGVTEAFF.

The rearrangement links TRBV5-1 to TRBJ2-3, with a tentative D call TRBD1 (6 bases). From germline, CDR1 is SGHRS and CDR2 YFSETQ. Deletions cut 4 bases from V and 6 bases from J, with 6 bases between. The CDR3 runs to 11 residues. The CDR3 here is CASSQGDTQYF. CDR3 nucleotide sequence: TGCGCCAGCAGCCAGGGGGATACGCAGTATTTT.

CDR3 in amino acids: CASSLRLAGELVDGELFF. Written as DNA, the CDR3 is TGTGCCAGCAGCCTACGACTAGCGGGAGAGCTGGTCGATGGGGAGCTGTTTTTT. The chain carries TRBV9 and TRBJ2-2; 12 nucleotides align to TRBD2. CDR3 length: 18 amino acids. V lost 4 bases to trimming and J lost 8 bases; unmatched junction nucleotides: 15. The germline CDR1 and CDR2 sequences are SGDLS and YYNGEE.

The V gene is TRBV15, the J gene TRBJ2-3, with D possibly being TRBD2 (5 bases). Germline V gives CDR1 LNHNV, CDR2 YYDKDF (reference sequence). The CDR3 loop spans 13 amino acids. V dropped 3 bases and J dropped 7 bases, with 11 bases sitting between them. Here the CDR3 reads CATSSPPSYTQYF. As DNA, the CDR3 is TGTGCCACCAGCAGTCCCCCTAGCTATACGCAGTATTTT.

The chain recombines TRBV6-1 with TRBJ2-7, with D possibly matching TRBD2 (6 bases). This CDR3 is 14 amino acids long. The V gene lost 3 bases and the J gene lost 4 bases, with 13 bases spanning the gap. The germline gives CDR1 MNHNS, CDR2 SASEGT. The CDR3 here is CASSDRGGTYEQYF. Here the CDR3 DNA reads TGTGCCAGCAGTGACCGGGGAGGTACTTACGAGCAGTACTTC.

The sample holds a few counts of this clone. The J gene is TRBJ1-2, the V gene TRBV30, with 8 nucleotides matching TRBD1. This CDR3 contains 14 residues. The germline CDR1 and CDR2 sequences are GTSNPN and SVGIG (reference sequence). V trimming: 2 bases; J trimming: 5 bases; junction bases outside the gene matches: 7. The CDR3 DNA is TGTGCCTGGAGTAAGGACAGGGTGGAGTATGGCTACACCTTC. Translation gives CAWSKDRVEYGYTF.

The chain recombines TRBV6-1 with TRBJ2-7, with 7 bases that match TRBD1. Germline V lookup: CDR1 MNHNS, CDR2 SASEGT. After removal of 7 bases from V and 3 bases from J, the junction contained 9 bases not matched to a gene. The CDR3 has 14 residues. The CDR3 here is CASKDRVSLYEQYF. DNA for the CDR3: TGTGCCAGCAAAGACAGGGTTTCTCTCTACGAGCAGTACTTC.

The chain joins TRBV7-7 to TRBJ2-5, with TRBD1 identical over 8 bases. The junction had 12 bases not matched to a gene; V was cut back by 5 bases and J by 4 bases. The CDR3 runs 16 residues. Germline lookup yields CDR1 SSHAT and CDR2 FNYEAQ (reference sequence). The chain's CDR3 is CASSLPALQGVETQYF. CDR3 sequence (DNA): TGTGCCAGCAGCCTACCAGCACTACAGGGGGTAGAGACCCAGTACTTC.

The V and J genes are TRBV5-6 and TRBJ2-5; 7 bases map to TRBD1. Judging by the DNA end, TRBJ2-7 fits better; the J call may be wrong. CDR1 is SGHDT, CDR2 YYEEEE, per germline. The CDR3 consists of 15 residues. The CDR3 region is CASSSGYRGDDEQYF. The CDR3 coding sequence is TGTGCCAGCAGCTCTGGCTACAGGGGTGACGACGAGCAGTACTTC.

This rearrangement joins TRBV5-6 to TRBJ2-7, with TRBD1 matching 9 bases. The CDR3 covers 14 residues. CDR1 and CDR2 (germline): SGHDT, YYEEEE. J gave up 3 bases and V 4 bases, and 5 bases lay outside the gene matches. The CDR3 sequence: CASSPYRGHYEQYF. The CDR3 nucleotides are TGTGCCAGCAGCCCCTACAGGGGGCACTACGAGCAGTACTTC.

This clone came up once. This chain links TRBV2 with TRBJ2-3, with D tentatively TRBD1 (5 bases). This CDR3 is built from 14 residues. With 5 bases removed from V and 2 bases from J, the gap between germline ends came to 11 bases. Germline assignment: CDR1 SNHLY and CDR2 FYNNEI. The CDR3 sequence: CASSRGQYTDTQYF. In nucleotides, the CDR3 is TGTGCCAGCAGTAGGGGCCAATACACAGATACGCAGTATTTT.

The V gene is TRBV29-1, the J gene TRBJ2-5; D unresolved. The J call may be faulty, since TRBJ2-7 better matches the DNA end. CDR1 is SQVTM and CDR2 is ANQGSEA in the germline V gene. This CDR3 contains 15 residues. CDR3 protein: CSVGWRNHPCYEQYF. CDR3 sequence (DNA): TGCAGCGTTGGATGGAGAAATCACCCCTGCTACGAGCAGTACTTC.

The J gene is TRBJ2-1, the V gene TRBV7-2; no reliable D call. Looked up from germline, CDR1 is SGHTA and CDR2 is FQGNSA. The CDR3 is 13 residues long. Trimming took 5 bases from V and 3 from J, leaving 8 bases between them. The CDR3 bases are TGTGCCAGCAGCCCTAGGAACTACAATGAGCAGTTCTTC. Protein product: CASSPRNYNEQFF.

This clone was detected only a few times. The gene calls are TRBV5-5 and TRBJ2-7, with D perhaps TRBD2 (6 bases). This CDR3 region has 15 residues. Germline V gives CDR1 SGHKS, CDR2 YYEKEE (reference sequence). V gave up 5 bases and J gave up 5 bases, with 20 bases separating them. The DNA of the CDR3 is TGTGCCAGCAGTTCACGTGACGGGGGTGTGGACGAGCAGTACTTC. As protein: CASSSRDGGVDEQYF.

This clone occurred a few times. The chain uses TRBV6-1 and TRBJ1-5, with 9 bases matching TRBD1. V dropped 3 bases and J dropped 3; count of bases not matched to a gene: 12. Germline CDR1 reads MNHNS; CDR2 reads SASEGT. This CDR3 has 18 residues. The CDR3 DNA sequence: TGTGCCAGCAGTGAGACAGGGGGATTTGTTGAGGACAATCAGCCCCAGCATTTT. This gives the protein CASSETGGFVEDNQPQHF.

The rearrangement links TRBV10-3 to TRBJ2-2; 16 bases line up with TRBD2. CDR1 and CDR2 from the germline V gene are ENHRY and SYGVKD. V gave up 10 bases and J gave up 4 bases; unmatched junction bases: 9. This CDR3 is 17 amino acids long. CDR3 nucleotide sequence: TGTGCCAGTTCGGGACTAGCGGGAGGGACCCTCACCGGGGAGCTGTTTTTT. It encodes CASSGLAGGTLTGELFF.

This sequence joins TRBV2 and TRBJ2-5; 7 bases are a match to TRBD2. The DNA end is more similar to TRBJ2-7, so the J call may be wrong. There are 14 residues in the CDR3. Germline CDR1 SNHLY, CDR2 FYNNEI. The CDR3: CASSTWTSRYEQYF. Here the CDR3 DNA reads TGTGCCAGCAGTACCTGGACTAGTCGGTACGAGCAGTACTTC.

V usage is TRBV30 and J usage is TRBJ2-7, with 10 nucleotides matching TRBD1. The J segment lost 9 bases and the V segment lost 0 bases, leaving 8 bases of the junction unmatched. CDR3 size: 14 residues. Germline V gene data show CDR1 as GTSNPN and CDR2 as SVGIG (reference sequence). DNA of the CDR3: TGTGCCTGGAGTGTGGGGGACAGGGGAGTTTGGCAGTACTTC. Residues: CAWSVGDRGVWQYF.

The rearrangement links TRBV6-4 to TRBJ2-6, with D maybe TRBD2 (5 bases). Deletions cut 2 bases from V and 4 bases from J, with 9 bases between. In germline, CDR1 is MRHNA, CDR2 SNTAGT. This CDR3 region has 15 residues. CDR3 sequence: CASSDGAEGANVLTF. The CDR3 DNA reads TGTGCCAGCAGTGACGGAGCGGAGGGGGCCAACGTCCTGACTTTC.

This clone was found once. The gene calls are TRBV5-1 and TRBJ2-7; possibly TRBD2 for D (5 bases). With 0 bases removed from V and 2 bases from J, the gap between germline ends came to 12 bases. Germline CDR1 and CDR2: SGHRS and YFSETQ. The CDR3 has 15 amino acids. CDR3: CASSLGLARTYEQYF. CDR3 coding DNA: TGCGCCAGCAGCTTGGGGTTAGCGAGAACCTACGAGCAGTACTTC.

This chain connects TRBV28 to TRBJ2-5; TRBD2 is a possible D gene (5 bases). Trimming took 2 bases from V and 4 from J, leaving 11 bases between them. The CDR3 sequence is 14 residues long. The germline CDR1 and CDR2 sequences are MDHEN and SYDVKM. The CDR3 protein is CASSLPGSGETQYF. For the CDR3, the DNA is TGTGCCAGCAGTTTACCGGGGTCGGGAGAGACCCAGTACTTC.

V gene TRBV19 combines with J gene TRBJ2-3, with TRBD2 matching 7 bases. V was pared by 5 bases and J by 0 bases, with 11 bases of the junction left unmatched. The CDR3 is 17 residues long. Germline CDR1 and CDR2: LNHDA and SQIVND (reference sequence). CDR3 residues: CASSPGTGGSSTDTQYF. CDR3 bases: TGTGCCAGTAGTCCGGGGACGGGGGGATCTAGCACAGATACGCAGTATTTT.

The chain uses TRBV27 and TRBJ2-1, with 7 positions matching TRBD2. V lost 2 bases to trimming and J lost 7 bases; unmatched junction nucleotides: 5. Germline loops: CDR1 MNHEY, CDR2 SMNVEV (reference sequence). The CDR3 contains 14 residues. CDR3 residues: CASSLAGEVNEQFF. In DNA form, the CDR3 reads TGTGCCAGCAGTTTAGCGGGAGAGGTTAATGAGCAGTTCTTC.

The sample holds one count of this clone. The rearrangement links TRBV10-1 to TRBJ2-7, with D perhaps matching TRBD1 (5 bases). The CDR3 covers 14 residues. V shed 3 bases and J shed 5 bases, with 14 bases lying between them. The germline gives CDR1 WNHNN, CDR2 SYGVQD (reference sequence). For the CDR3, the DNA is TGCGCCAGCAGTGACAGAGGTGTAGGGGACGAGCAGTACTTC. It codes for CASSDRGVGDEQYF.